A selection of T cell receptor beta chains follows, all from one sample in a study of T cell responses to AZD1222 COVID-19 vaccine. Repertoires were generated with immunoSEQ multiplex PCR, while TCRdb's copy carries only in-frame clones and drops some. The table shows some 120,000 clones, with 65% to 90% occurring only once. The sequencing here drew on peripheral blood, taken on day 0 of AZD1222 vaccination. These receptors were taken from an adult in good health. The CDR3 runs from the conserved cysteine through the conserved F or W. The order of the fields is CDR3 protein, CDR3 DNA, D gene, J gene, clone size, V gene. D genes are given only for firm matches. For some rows the clone size is stated as once, few or many, or as a class when expanded; others skip it.

cdr3_aa: CATSDRTDIGGYTF
cdr3_nt: TGTGCCACCAGTGACAGGACGGACATAGGTGGCTACACCTTC
d_call: .
j_call: TRBJ1-2
clone_size: .
v_call: TRBV24-1

cdr3_aa: CASSSPVRGYPYNEQFF
cdr3_nt: TGTGCCAGCAGTTCCCCCGTCAGGGGGTATCCCTACAATGAGCAGTTCTTC
d_call: TRBD1
j_call: TRBJ2-1
clone_size: .
v_call: TRBV27

cdr3_aa: CAWSAIQGGAEAFF
cdr3_nt: TGTGCCTGGAGTGCAATACAGGGAGGGGCTGAAGCTTTCTTT
d_call: .
j_call: TRBJ1-1
clone_size: .
v_call: TRBV30

cdr3_aa: CASSLSWQGAGGNTIYF
cdr3_nt: TGTGCCAGCAGCTTGTCCTGGCAGGGGGCGGGCGGAAACACCATATATTTT
d_call: TRBD1
j_call: TRBJ1-3
clone_size: .
v_call: TRBV5-4

cdr3_aa: CASSPRARIPYEQYF
cdr3_nt: TGTGCCAGCAGTCCTAGAGCGAGGATACCCTACGAGCAGTACTTC
d_call: .
j_call: TRBJ2-7
clone_size: .
v_call: TRBV28

cdr3_aa: CASSAGGRGAAYEQYF
cdr3_nt: TGTGCCAGCAGCGCTGGAGGGCGGGGGGCGGCGTACGAGCAGTACTTC
d_call: TRBD2
j_call: TRBJ2-7
clone_size: .
v_call: TRBV5-4

cdr3_aa: CASSLPSVGGIQYF
cdr3_nt: TGCGCCAGCAGCCTGCCTAGCGTCGGGGGCATTCAGTACTTC
d_call: .
j_call: TRBJ2-4
clone_size: .
v_call: TRBV5-1

cdr3_aa: CASSSPSGLALFF
cdr3_nt: TGTGCCAGCAGCTCCCCCAGTGGGCTAGCGTTGTTCTTC
d_call: .
j_call: TRBJ2-1
clone_size: .
v_call: TRBV7-2

cdr3_aa: CATSRDRTRDSPLHF
cdr3_nt: TGTGCCACCAGCAGAGATAGGACCCGTGATTCACCCCTCCACTTT
d_call: .
j_call: TRBJ1-6
clone_size: .
v_call: TRBV15

cdr3_aa: CASINREGYGYTF
cdr3_nt: TGTGCCAGCATTAACAGGGAGGGCTATGGCTACACCTTC
d_call: .
j_call: TRBJ1-2
clone_size: .
v_call: TRBV5-6

cdr3_aa: CASNGQDSEQYF
cdr3_nt: TGTGCCAGCAACGGACAGGATAGCGAGCAGTACTTC
d_call: TRBD1
j_call: TRBJ2-7
clone_size: .
v_call: TRBV2

cdr3_aa: CATSDPRRGQETQYF
cdr3_nt: TGTGCCACCAGTGATCCCCGGAGGGGCCAAGAGACCCAGTACTTC
d_call: .
j_call: TRBJ2-5
clone_size: .
v_call: TRBV24-1

cdr3_aa: CASSPQPGIADTQYF
cdr3_nt: TGTGCCAGCAGCCCCCAGCCGGGAATTGCAGATACGCAGTATTTT
d_call: .
j_call: TRBJ2-3
clone_size: .
v_call: TRBV6-5

cdr3_aa: CASSLGLVNEQFF
cdr3_nt: TGCGCCAGCAGCTTGGGACTAGTGAATGAGCAGTTCTTC
d_call: .
j_call: TRBJ2-1
clone_size: .
v_call: TRBV5-1

cdr3_aa: CASSPLVRDRVAYEQYF
cdr3_nt: TGTGCCAGCAGCCCCCTCGTCCGGGACAGGGTTGCCTACGAGCAGTACTTC
d_call: TRBD1
j_call: TRBJ2-7
clone_size: .
v_call: TRBV5-6

cdr3_aa: CASSTRRGGTTEKLFF
cdr3_nt: TGTGCCAGTAGTACCCGCCGGGGGGGGACGACGGAAAAACTGTTTTTT
d_call: .
j_call: TRBJ1-4
clone_size: .
v_call: TRBV19

cdr3_aa: CASSIGAGGAKTQYF
cdr3_nt: TGTGCCAGTAGTATTGGGGCAGGGGGCGCGAAGACCCAGTACTTC
d_call: TRBD1
j_call: TRBJ2-5
clone_size: .
v_call: TRBV19

cdr3_aa: CASSLPGTSGVSGYYEQYF
cdr3_nt: TGTGCCAGCAGTTTGCCGGGGACTAGCGGGGTATCGGGGTACTACGAGCAGTACTTC
d_call: TRBD2
j_call: TRBJ2-7
clone_size: .
v_call: TRBV28

cdr3_aa: CASRLEGGWQPQHF
cdr3_nt: TGTGCCAGCAGGCTAGAAGGGGGATGGCAGCCCCAGCATTTT
d_call: .
j_call: TRBJ1-5
clone_size: .
v_call: TRBV28

cdr3_aa: CASAVGRPSRTGELFF
cdr3_nt: TGTGCCAGTGCGGTGGGCAGGCCATCGAGGACCGGGGAGCTGTTTTTT
d_call: .
j_call: TRBJ2-2
clone_size: .
v_call: TRBV7-2

cdr3_aa: CASKQGTSNYGYTF
cdr3_nt: TGTGCCAGCAAACAGGGGACTTCTAACTATGGCTACACCTTC
d_call: TRBD1
j_call: TRBJ1-2
clone_size: .
v_call: TRBV28

cdr3_aa: CASSLAPADNEQFF
cdr3_nt: TGTGCCAGCAGCTTAGCGCCGGCGGACAATGAGCAGTTCTTC
d_call: .
j_call: TRBJ2-1
clone_size: once
v_call: TRBV7-2

cdr3_aa: CASRRFAREAFF
cdr3_nt: TGTGCCAGCAGACGTTTCGCTAGGGAAGCTTTCTTT
d_call: .
j_call: TRBJ1-1
clone_size: .
v_call: TRBV28

cdr3_aa: CASSLAGDRSDTQYF
cdr3_nt: TGTGCCAGCAGTCTAGCGGGAGATCGGTCGGATACGCAGTATTTT
d_call: TRBD2
j_call: TRBJ2-3
clone_size: .
v_call: TRBV6-5

cdr3_aa: CASSLFQSGVDDEQFF
cdr3_nt: TGTGCCAGCAGTTTATTCCAGAGCGGGGTGGACGATGAGCAGTTCTTC
d_call: TRBD2
j_call: TRBJ2-1
clone_size: .
v_call: TRBV28

cdr3_aa: CASSTRTGDNQPQHF
cdr3_nt: TGTGCCAGCAGCACAAGGACGGGAGATAATCAGCCCCAGCATTTT
d_call: .
j_call: TRBJ1-5
clone_size: .
v_call: TRBV7-2

cdr3_aa: CASSSKGRGTLTYEQYF
cdr3_nt: TGTGCCAGCAGTTCGAAAGGGAGGGGGACCCTTACCTACGAGCAGTACTTC
d_call: .
j_call: TRBJ2-7
clone_size: .
v_call: TRBV28

cdr3_aa: CASSLAPGRATDTQYF
cdr3_nt: TGTGCCAGCAGCTTAGCGCCGGGCAGGGCGACAGATACGCAGTATTTT
d_call: .
j_call: TRBJ2-3
clone_size: .
v_call: TRBV7-2

cdr3_aa: CASSPKNQGASSELFF
cdr3_nt: TGTGCCAGCAGCCCCAAGAACCAGGGGGCGTCCTCGGAGCTGTTTTTT
d_call: TRBD1
j_call: TRBJ2-2
clone_size: .
v_call: TRBV4-2

cdr3_aa: CASSEYSGGYTF
cdr3_nt: TGTGCCAGCAGTGAATATTCGGGAGGCTACACCTTC
d_call: .
j_call: TRBJ1-2
clone_size: .
v_call: TRBV2

cdr3_aa: CASSGLGTKVLAGTEAFF
cdr3_nt: TGTGCCAGCAGTGGGTTAGGGACTAAGGTACTTGCGGGCACTGAAGCTTTCTTT
d_call: .
j_call: TRBJ1-1
clone_size: once
v_call: TRBV25-1

cdr3_aa: CASRDLGNDQPQHF
cdr3_nt: TGTGCCAGTAGGGACTTGGGTAACGATCAGCCCCAGCATTTT
d_call: .
j_call: TRBJ1-5
clone_size: .
v_call: TRBV19

cdr3_aa: CASSVQTSGRARGELFF
cdr3_nt: TGCGCCAGCAGCGTCCAAACTAGCGGGAGGGCCCGGGGGGAGCTGTTTTTT
d_call: TRBD2
j_call: TRBJ2-2
clone_size: .
v_call: TRBV5-1

cdr3_aa: CASSLGQGTYEQYF
cdr3_nt: TGCGCCAGCAGCCTGGGACAGGGGACCTACGAGCAGTACTTC
d_call: TRBD1
j_call: TRBJ2-7
clone_size: .
v_call: TRBV4-1

cdr3_aa: CASSFTGPVQFF
cdr3_nt: TGCGCCAGCAGCTTTACAGGCCCCGTTCAGTTCTTC
d_call: .
j_call: TRBJ2-1
clone_size: .
v_call: TRBV5-1

cdr3_aa: CASSLGQTRADTQYF
cdr3_nt: TGTGCCAGCAGTTTGGGACAGACCCGGGCAGATACGCAGTATTTT
d_call: TRBD1
j_call: TRBJ2-3
clone_size: .
v_call: TRBV28

cdr3_aa: CASSFKGAGELFF
cdr3_nt: TGCGCCAGCAGCTTTAAGGGCGCCGGGGAGCTGTTTTTT
d_call: .
j_call: TRBJ2-2
clone_size: .
v_call: TRBV5-1

cdr3_aa: CASRPGQTNTGELFF
cdr3_nt: TGTGCCAGCAGACCTGGACAGACCAACACCGGGGAGCTGTTTTTT
d_call: .
j_call: TRBJ2-2
clone_size: .
v_call: TRBV27

cdr3_aa: CAWRLLAADTQYF
cdr3_nt: TGTGCCTGGAGGTTGCTAGCAGCAGATACGCAGTATTTT
d_call: .
j_call: TRBJ2-3
clone_size: .
v_call: TRBV30

cdr3_aa: CASSMWFQGSNQPQHF
cdr3_nt: TGTGCCAGTAGTATGTGGTTTCAGGGGAGCAATCAGCCCCAGCATTTT
d_call: .
j_call: TRBJ1-5
clone_size: .
v_call: TRBV19